This TCR beta chain was documented in a study of T cells expressing NK-cell markers. Study-level information: Repertoires of TCR beta were obtained from T cells sorted as CD3+CD56+NKG2C+, CD3+CD56+NKG2C- and CD3+CD56-NKG2C+.

Study-wide findings and caveats: Roughly 1.0-7.0% of CD8+ T cells in about 6 donors belonged to dominant NKG2C+ clonotypes.

Using the 5' RACE reads, TCRdb records one entry per CDR3 protein without DNA. The sample spans some 410,000 distinct CDR3 sequences; the ten largest clones claim about 7.1%. In the case of this clonotype: Antigen: not known.

The sequence was collected from a woman between 18 and 70 years old in good health. The sequencing sample was made of blood T cells: a sorted CD56 or NKG2C T cell subset, CD4+ or CD8+ T cells, or bulk PBMC T cells (not recorded which).

The CDR3 loop is CASSPTSSHEQFF. This sequence joins TRBV12-3 or TRBV12-4 and TRBJ2-1; TCRdb picks TRBD2, but there is no DNA to check that call. CDR3 length: 13 amino acids.